A selection of T cell receptor beta chains follows, all from one sample in a study of cytomegalovirus exposure and HLA in healthy donors. Assay used: immunoSEQ multiplex PCR; TCRdb lists only in-frame clones, some missing. The sample yields about 400,000 clones, roughly 90% seen once. Sequencing was performed on PBMCs. The source is a woman younger than 35 in good health and CMV-seronegative. The CDR3 runs from the conserved cysteine through the conserved F or W. The D gene is left open where the match is weak.

D gene	J gene	V gene	CDR3 protein	CDR3 DNA
.	TRBJ2-7	TRBV7-9	CASSPLSGEQYF	TGTGCCAGCAGCCCCCTCTCGGGGGAGCAGTACTTC
.	TRBJ1-1	TRBV4-1	CASSQAAGAQAFF	TGCGCCAGCAGCCAAGCGGCGGGGGCACAAGCTTTCTTT
TRBD2	TRBJ2-1	TRBV7-9	CASSFLAGNNEQFF	TGTGCCAGCAGCTTCCTAGCGGGAAACAATGAGCAGTTCTTC
TRBD2	TRBJ2-3	TRBV5-1	CASSPYPLTSGRVKTDTQYF	TGCGCCAGCAGCCCATACCCCCTGACTAGCGGGAGGGTTAAAACAGATACGCAGTATTTT
.	TRBJ1-3	TRBV2	CASSPTPRLSSGNTIYF	TGTGCCAGCAGCCCTACCCCACGCCTGAGCTCTGGAAACACCATATATTTT
.	TRBJ1-5	TRBV6-1	CASSTPAASNQPQHF	TGTGCCAGCAGTACCCCGGCGGCGAGCAATCAGCCCCAGCATTTT
.	TRBJ2-2	TRBV29-1	CSVTNTGELFF	TGCAGCGTAACTAACACCGGGGAGCTGTTTTTT
TRBD1	TRBJ2-5	TRBV2	CASSEARTGGTQYF	TGTGCCAGCAGTGAAGCAAGGACAGGGGGGACCCAGTACTTC
TRBD2	TRBJ2-7	TRBV30	CAWRSSGSGYEQYF	TGTGCCTGGAGGTCTAGCGGGAGTGGGTACGAGCAGTACTTC
TRBD1	TRBJ1-2	TRBV6-6	CATRQGVSVGYGYTF	TGTGCCACCCGACAGGGAGTAAGCGTTGGCTATGGCTACACCTTC
.	TRBJ1-4	TRBV2	CASSRGGEEKLFF	TGTGCCAGCTCAAGGGGGGGGGAGGAAAAACTGTTTTTT
.	TRBJ2-2	TRBV7-3	CASSLTPGPLANTGELFF	TGTGCCAGCAGCTTAACCCCAGGGCCCCTCGCGAACACCGGGGAGCTGTTTTTT
TRBD1	TRBJ2-7	TRBV6-5	CASSLGQAVSYEQYF	TGTGCCAGCAGTTTGGGACAGGCCGTCTCCTACGAGCAGTACTTC
.	TRBJ2-1	TRBV27	CASSLDMGSEQFF	TGTGCCAGCAGTCTCGATATGGGGAGTGAGCAGTTCTTC